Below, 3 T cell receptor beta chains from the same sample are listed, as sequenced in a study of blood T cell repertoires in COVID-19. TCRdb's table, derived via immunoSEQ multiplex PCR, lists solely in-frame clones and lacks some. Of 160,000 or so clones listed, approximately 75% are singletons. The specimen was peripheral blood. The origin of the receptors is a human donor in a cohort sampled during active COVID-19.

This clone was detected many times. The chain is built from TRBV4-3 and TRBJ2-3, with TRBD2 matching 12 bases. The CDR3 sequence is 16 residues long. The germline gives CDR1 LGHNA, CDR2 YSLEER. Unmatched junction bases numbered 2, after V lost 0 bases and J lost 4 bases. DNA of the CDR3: TGCGCCAGCAGCCAAGATCTAGCGGGGGGGCCAGATACGCAGTATTTT. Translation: CASSQDLAGGPDTQYF.

CDR3 in DNA: TGTGCCAGCAGCTTAGCCCTCGGGACAGGGAATGAAAAACTGTTTTTT. This sequence encodes CASSLALGTGNEKLFF. The chain joins TRBV7-2 to TRBJ1-4; 9 nucleotides align to TRBD1. CDR1 SGHTA and CDR2 FQGNSA come from the germline V gene. J was trimmed by 5 bases and V by 0 bases; bases with no gene match: 4. This CDR3 contains 16 residues.

The CDR3 DNA follows: TGTGCCAGCAGCTTAGAGGGGAGGAGCACTGAAGCTTTCTTT. As protein: CASSLEGRSTEAFF. This rearrangement joins TRBV7-9 to TRBJ1-1; D may be TRBD1 (5 bases). The CDR3 totals 14 residues. The V gene lost 1 base and the J gene lost 4 bases, with 10 bases spanning the gap. Germline lookup yields CDR1 SEHNR and CDR2 FQNEAQ (reference sequence).